The rows below give T cell receptor beta chains drawn from one sample of a study of CD8+CD57+ T cells in acquired aplastic anemia. MiXCR was run by TCRdb on the reads, yielding one entry per CDR3 protein. The top ten clones hold 7% to 9.5% of a sample with roughly 240,000 distinct CDR3 sequences, around half of them seen once. The sequenced sample consisted of sorted CD4+, CD8+, or CD8+CD57+ T cells (not recorded which) from PBMCs. The receptors shown here come from a human donor with aplastic anemia. Each CDR3 is given with its conserved first and last residue. Each record gives: V gene, CDR3 protein.

TRBV6-1,CASRAGSDEQYF
TRBV24-1,CATSDPTFQREGADTQYF
TRBV7-3,CASSLFPDTYSGNTIYF
TRBV2,CASVRSRVGEQFF
TRBV7-6,CATGVTGELFF
TRBV5-6,CASSLGQGRF
TRBV9,CASNSGGPLYEHF
TRBV5-8,CASSPGAGGRSADTQYF
TRBV29-1,CSVVTGNSYEQYF
TRBV12-3/TRBV12-4,CASGAGGNQPQHF
TRBV7-2,CASSLGISGSGYEQYF
TRBV24-1,CATQEYINSPLHF
TRBV29-1,CSVGSGANVLTF
TRBV20-1,CSANPKTGPHNSPLHF
TRBV24-1,CATSHPIDNPGGFSSSLMNTEAFF
TRBV7-8,CASSKSGRVGETQYF
TRBV2,CASSLSWAGGPHNEQFF
TRBV15,CATSRDNQPQHF
TRBV7-9,CASSLTSKGTGETQYF
TRBV19,CASSIRSGMSEAFF
TRBV7-9,CASSLVGYAFF
TRBV5-1,CASSPQNPRRALGTDTQYF
TRBV6-5,CASSSPYRGRETEAFF
TRBV7-2,CASSGLWADYGYTF
TRBV6-1,CASTPEVSASTDTQYF
TRBV3-1,CASSLRRSGVTGELFF
TRBV10-3,CAITRTSGGQTQYF
TRBV7-2,CASSFTRRNYNEQFF